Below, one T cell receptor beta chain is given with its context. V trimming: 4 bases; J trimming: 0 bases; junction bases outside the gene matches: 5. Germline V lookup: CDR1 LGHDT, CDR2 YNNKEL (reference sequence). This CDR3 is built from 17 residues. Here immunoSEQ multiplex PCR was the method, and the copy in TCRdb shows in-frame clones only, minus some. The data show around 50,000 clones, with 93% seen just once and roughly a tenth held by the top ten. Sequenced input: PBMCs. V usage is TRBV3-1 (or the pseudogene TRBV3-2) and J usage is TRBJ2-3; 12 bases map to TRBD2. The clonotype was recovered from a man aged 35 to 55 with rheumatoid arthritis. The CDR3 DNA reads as TGTGCCAGCAGCCCCTGGACTAGCGGGATAAGCACAGATACGCAGTATTTT. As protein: CASSPWTSGISTDTQYF.